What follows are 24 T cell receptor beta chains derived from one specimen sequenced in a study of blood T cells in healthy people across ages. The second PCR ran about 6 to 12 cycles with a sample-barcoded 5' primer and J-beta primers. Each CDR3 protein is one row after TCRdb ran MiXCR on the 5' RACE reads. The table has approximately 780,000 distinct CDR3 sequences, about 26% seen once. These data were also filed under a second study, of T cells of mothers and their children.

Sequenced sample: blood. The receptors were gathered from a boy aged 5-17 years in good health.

The CDR3 reads CATGRAEGQPQHF. DNA for the CDR3: TGTGCCACCGGTCGGGCAGAGGGACAGCCCCAGCATTTT. V gene TRBV15 combines with J gene TRBJ1-5, with no clear D. The CDR3 sequence is 13 residues long. V shed 8 bases and J shed 7 bases, with 15 bases lying between them. Germline CDR1 LNHNV, CDR2 YYDKDF (reference sequence). Supplemented by reference TRBV15 and TRBJ1-5, the full variable domain reads DAMVIQNPRYQVTQFGKPVTLSCSQTLNHNVMYWYQQKSSQAPKLLFHYYDKDFNNEADTPDNFQSRRPNTSFCFLDIRSPGLGDTAMYLCATGRAEGQPQHFGDGTRLSIL.

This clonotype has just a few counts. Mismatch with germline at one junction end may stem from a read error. This CDR3 is CAGSEGELAQYF. The CDR3 DNA reads as TGTGCCGGCAGTGAAGGGGAGCTGGCGCAGTATTTT. The gene calls are TRBV2 and TRBJ2-3, with D tentatively TRBD1 or TRBD2 (5 bases each). CDR3 length equals 12 residues. The germline CDR1 and CDR2 sequences are SNHLY and FYNNEI.

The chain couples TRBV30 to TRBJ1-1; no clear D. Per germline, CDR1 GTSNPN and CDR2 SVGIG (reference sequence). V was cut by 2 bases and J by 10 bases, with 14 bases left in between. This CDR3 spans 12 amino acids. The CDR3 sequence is CAWSSGPPGAFF. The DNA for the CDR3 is TGTGCCTGGAGTAGTGGGCCCCCAGGAGCTTTCTTT.

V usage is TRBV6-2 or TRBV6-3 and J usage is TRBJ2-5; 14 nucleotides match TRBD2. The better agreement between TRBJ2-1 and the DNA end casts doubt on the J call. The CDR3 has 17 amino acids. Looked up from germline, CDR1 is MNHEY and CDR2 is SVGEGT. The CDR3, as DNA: TGTGCCAGCAGTTACCCCGGGACTAGCGGGGGAGCCAATGAGCAGTTCTTC. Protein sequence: CASSYPGTSGGANEQFF.

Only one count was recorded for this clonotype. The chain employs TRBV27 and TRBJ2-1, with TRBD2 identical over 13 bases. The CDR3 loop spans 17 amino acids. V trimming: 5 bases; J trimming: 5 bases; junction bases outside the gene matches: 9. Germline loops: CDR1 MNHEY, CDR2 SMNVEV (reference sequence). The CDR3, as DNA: TGTGCCAGCAGTCAAACTAGCGGGGGGGTAGTCGACAATGAGCAGTTCTTC. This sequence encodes CASSQTSGGVVDNEQFF.

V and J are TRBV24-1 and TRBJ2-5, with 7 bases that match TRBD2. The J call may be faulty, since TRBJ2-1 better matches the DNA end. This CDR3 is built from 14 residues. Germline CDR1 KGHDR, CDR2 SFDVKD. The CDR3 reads CATSGTSVIGEQFF. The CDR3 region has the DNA TGTGCCACCAGTGGTACTAGCGTCATAGGCGAGCAGTTCTTC.

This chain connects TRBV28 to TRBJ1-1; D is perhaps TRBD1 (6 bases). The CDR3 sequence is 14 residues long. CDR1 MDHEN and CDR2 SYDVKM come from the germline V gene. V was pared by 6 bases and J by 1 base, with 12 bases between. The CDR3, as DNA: TGTGCCAGCAGCTCAGGGGTCAGGAACACTGAAGCTTTCTTT. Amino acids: CASSSGVRNTEAFF.

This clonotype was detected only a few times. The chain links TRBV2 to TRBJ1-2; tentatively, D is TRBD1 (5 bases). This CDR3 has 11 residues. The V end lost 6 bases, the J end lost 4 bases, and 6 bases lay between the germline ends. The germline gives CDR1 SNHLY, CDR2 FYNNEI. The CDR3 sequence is CASRGGYGYTF. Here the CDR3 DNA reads TGTGCCAGCAGGGGGGGCTATGGCTACACCTTC.

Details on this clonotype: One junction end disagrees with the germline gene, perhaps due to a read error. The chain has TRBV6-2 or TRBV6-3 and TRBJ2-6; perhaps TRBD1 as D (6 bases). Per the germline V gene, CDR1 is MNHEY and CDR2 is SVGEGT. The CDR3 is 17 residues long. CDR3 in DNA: TGTGCCAGCAGTTACTCGTCAGGGGTTGCTGGGGCTAACGTCCTGACTTTC. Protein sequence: CASSYSSGVAGANVLTF.

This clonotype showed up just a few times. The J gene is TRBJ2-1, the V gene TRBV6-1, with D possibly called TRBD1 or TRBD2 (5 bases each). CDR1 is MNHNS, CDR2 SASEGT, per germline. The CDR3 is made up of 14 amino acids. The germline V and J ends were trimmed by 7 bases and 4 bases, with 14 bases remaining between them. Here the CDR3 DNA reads TGTGCCAGCAAGCGGTCAGGGTCTTACAATGAGCAGTTCTTC. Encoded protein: CASKRSGSYNEQFF.

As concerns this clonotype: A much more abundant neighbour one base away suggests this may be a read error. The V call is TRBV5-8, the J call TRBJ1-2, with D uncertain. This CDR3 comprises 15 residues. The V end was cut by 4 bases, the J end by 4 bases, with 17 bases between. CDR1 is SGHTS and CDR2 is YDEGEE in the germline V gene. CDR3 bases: TGTGCCAGCAGCGCGGGAGAGGGCCCCACCTATGGCTACACCTTC. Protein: CASSAGEGPTYGYTF.

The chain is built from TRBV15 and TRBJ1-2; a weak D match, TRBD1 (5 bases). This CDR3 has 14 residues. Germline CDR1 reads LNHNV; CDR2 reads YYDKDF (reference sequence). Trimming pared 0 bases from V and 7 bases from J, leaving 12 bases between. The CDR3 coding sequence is TGTGCCACCAGCAGAGATCCGGGGGTCGGTGGCTACACCTTC. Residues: CATSRDPGVGGYTF.

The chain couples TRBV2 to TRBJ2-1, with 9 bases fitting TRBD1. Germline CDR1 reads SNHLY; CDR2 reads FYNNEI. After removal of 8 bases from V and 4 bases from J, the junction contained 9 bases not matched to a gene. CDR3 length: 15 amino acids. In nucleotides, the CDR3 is TGTGCCAGCCAGAAACAGGGGGCTCCTTACAATGAGCAGTTCTTC. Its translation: CASQKQGAPYNEQFF.

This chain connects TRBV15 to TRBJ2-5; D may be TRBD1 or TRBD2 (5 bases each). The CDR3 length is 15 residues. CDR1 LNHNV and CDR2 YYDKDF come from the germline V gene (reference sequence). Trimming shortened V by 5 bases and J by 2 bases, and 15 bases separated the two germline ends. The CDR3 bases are TGTGCCACCAGCGGCCTTTACGGGACGCAAGAGACCCAGTACTTC. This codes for CATSGLYGTQETQYF.

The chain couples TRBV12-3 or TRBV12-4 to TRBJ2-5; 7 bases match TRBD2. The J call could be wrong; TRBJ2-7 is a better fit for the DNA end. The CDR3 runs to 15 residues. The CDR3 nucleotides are TGTGCCAGCAGTTTAGCAGGGGAGGGGAGCTACGAGCAGTACTTC. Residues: CASSLAGEGSYEQYF.

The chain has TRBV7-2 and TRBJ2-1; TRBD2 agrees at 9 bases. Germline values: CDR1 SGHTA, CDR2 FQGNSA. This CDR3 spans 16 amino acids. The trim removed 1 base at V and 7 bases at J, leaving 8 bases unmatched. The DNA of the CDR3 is TGTGCCAGCAGCTTAGGAATCTCTAGCGGGGATAATGAGCAGTTCTTC. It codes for CASSLGISSGDNEQFF. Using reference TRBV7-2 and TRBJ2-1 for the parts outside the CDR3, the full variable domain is GAGVSQSPSNKVTEKGKDVELRCDPISGHTALYWYRQSLGQGLEFLIYFQGNSAPDKSGLPSDRFSAERTGGSVSTLTIQRTQQEDSAVYLCASSLGISSGDNEQFFGPGTRLTVL.

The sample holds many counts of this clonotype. The chain's CDR3 is CASSRDSGTQYF. CDR3 nucleotide sequence: TGTGCCAGTAGCCGGGACTCCGGAACCCAGTACTTC. The J gene is TRBJ2-5, the V gene TRBV19, with a tentative D call TRBD2 (6 bases). This CDR3 has 12 amino acids. V was clipped by 6 bases and J by 8 bases, with 13 bases between them. CDR1 and CDR2 (germline): LNHDA, SQIVND (reference sequence).

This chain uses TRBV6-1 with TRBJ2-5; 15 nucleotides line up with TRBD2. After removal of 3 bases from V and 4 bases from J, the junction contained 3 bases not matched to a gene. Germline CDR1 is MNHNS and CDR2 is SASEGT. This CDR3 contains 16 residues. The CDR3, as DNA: TGTGCCAGCAGTGAGGGACTAGCGGGGGGTGGAGAGACCCAGTACTTC. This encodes CASSEGLAGGGETQYF.

The DNA for the CDR3 is TGCAGTGCTGACCGGACGGGAGCCACCTATGGCTACACCTTC. Translating gives CSADRTGATYGYTF. This sequence joins TRBV20-1 and TRBJ1-2; D is unresolved. V gave up 5 bases and J gave up 4 bases, with 17 bases separating them. Per germline, CDR1 DFQATT and CDR2 SNEGSKA (reference sequence). The CDR3 covers 14 residues.

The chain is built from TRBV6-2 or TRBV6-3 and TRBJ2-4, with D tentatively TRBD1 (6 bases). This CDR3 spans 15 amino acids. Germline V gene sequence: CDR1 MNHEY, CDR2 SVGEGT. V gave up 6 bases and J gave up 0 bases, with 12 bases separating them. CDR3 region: CASRRQELAKNIQYF. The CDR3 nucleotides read TGTGCCAGCAGGCGACAGGAACTAGCCAAAAACATTCAGTACTTC.

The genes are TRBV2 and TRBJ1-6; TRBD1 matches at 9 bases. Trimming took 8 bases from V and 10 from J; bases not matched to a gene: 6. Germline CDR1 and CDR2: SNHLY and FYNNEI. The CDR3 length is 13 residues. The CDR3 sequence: CASRDRAQSPLHF. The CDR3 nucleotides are TGTGCCAGCCGGGACAGGGCCCAATCACCCCTCCACTTT.

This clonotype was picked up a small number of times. This CDR3 reads CSAAESNQPQHF. CDR3 nucleotides: TGCAGTGCGGCGGAGAGCAATCAGCCCCAGCATTTT. The chain is built from TRBV20-1 and TRBJ1-5; no definite D call. This CDR3 spans 12 amino acids. Trimming took 6 bases from V and 1 from J, leaving 7 bases between them. Germline CDR1 is DFQATT and CDR2 is SNEGSKA (reference sequence).

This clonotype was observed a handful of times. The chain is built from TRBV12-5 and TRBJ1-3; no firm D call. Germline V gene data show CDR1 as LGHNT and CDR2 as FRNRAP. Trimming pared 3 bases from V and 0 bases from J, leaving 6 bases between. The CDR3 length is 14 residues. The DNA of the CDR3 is TGTGCTAGTGGTTTTGAGGGCTCTGGAAACACCATATATTTT. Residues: CASGFEGSGNTIYF.

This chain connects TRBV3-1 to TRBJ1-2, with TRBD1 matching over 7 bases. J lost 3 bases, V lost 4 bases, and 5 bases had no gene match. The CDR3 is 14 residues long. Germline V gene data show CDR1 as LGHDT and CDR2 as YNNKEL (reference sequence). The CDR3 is CASSPQDRYYGYTF. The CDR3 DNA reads TGTGCCAGCAGCCCGCAGGACAGGTACTATGGCTACACCTTC.